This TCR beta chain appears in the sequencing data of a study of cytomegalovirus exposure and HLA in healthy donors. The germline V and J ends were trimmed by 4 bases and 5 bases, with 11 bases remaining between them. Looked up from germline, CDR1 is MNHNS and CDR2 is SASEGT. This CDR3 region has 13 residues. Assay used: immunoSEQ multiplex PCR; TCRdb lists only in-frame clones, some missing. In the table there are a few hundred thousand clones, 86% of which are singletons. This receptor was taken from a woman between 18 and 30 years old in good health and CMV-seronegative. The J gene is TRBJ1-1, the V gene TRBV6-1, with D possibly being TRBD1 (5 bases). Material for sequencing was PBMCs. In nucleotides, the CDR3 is TGTGCCAGCAGTGGGCAGGGTTGGACTGAAGCTTTCTTT. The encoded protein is CASSGQGWTEAFF.